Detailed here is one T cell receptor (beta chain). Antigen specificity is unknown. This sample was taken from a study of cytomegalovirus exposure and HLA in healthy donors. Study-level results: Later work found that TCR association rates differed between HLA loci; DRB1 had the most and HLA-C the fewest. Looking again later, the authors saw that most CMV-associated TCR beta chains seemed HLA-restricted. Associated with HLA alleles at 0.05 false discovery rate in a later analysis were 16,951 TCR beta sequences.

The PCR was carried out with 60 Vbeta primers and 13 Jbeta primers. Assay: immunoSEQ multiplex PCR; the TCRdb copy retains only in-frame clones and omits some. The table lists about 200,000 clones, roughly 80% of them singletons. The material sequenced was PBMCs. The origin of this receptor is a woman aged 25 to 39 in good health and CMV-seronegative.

CDR3 sequence: CASSLGAGTSSGNTIYF. In nucleotides, the CDR3 is TGCGCCAGCAGCTTGGGGGCAGGCACGAGCTCTGGAAACACCATATATTTT. J is TRBJ1-3 and V is TRBV5-1; D remains ambiguous. Germline loops: CDR1 SGHRS, CDR2 YFSETQ. Trimming took off 0 bases at V and 0 bases at J, with 13 bases between the two ends. This CDR3 has 17 amino acids.